Below, one T cell receptor beta chain is given with its context. Antigen specificity is unknown. The sample is drawn from a study of T cell responses to AZD1222 COVID-19 vaccine. General study findings and limits: Mapped onto spike, vaccine-associated CD4 TCRs spanned it and were dominant at 160-218 and 743-854. Epitopes outside B.1.351 and B.1.1.7 mutated regions reportedly drew nearly half of spike TCRs. Rises in breadth and depth of Spike-specific TCRs came after two AZD1222 doses.

The CDR3 length is 18 residues. The ends lost 0 bases at V and 5 bases at J; junction bases unmatched: 10. CDR1 LGHNA and CDR2 YSLEER come from the germline V gene. Generated by immunoSEQ multiplex PCR, the TCRdb table keeps only in-frame clones and is missing some. The table has 90,000 to 120,000 clones, about 92% seen once. The V gene is TRBV4-3, the J gene TRBJ2-1, with 10 bases lining up with TRBD2. This sequence originates from an adult in good health. The specimen was peripheral blood, collected on day 0 of AZD1222 vaccination. This CDR3 is CASSQDPIAGGPHNEQFF. The CDR3 region has the DNA TGCGCCAGCAGCCAAGATCCCATAGCGGGAGGTCCCCACAATGAGCAGTTCTTC.